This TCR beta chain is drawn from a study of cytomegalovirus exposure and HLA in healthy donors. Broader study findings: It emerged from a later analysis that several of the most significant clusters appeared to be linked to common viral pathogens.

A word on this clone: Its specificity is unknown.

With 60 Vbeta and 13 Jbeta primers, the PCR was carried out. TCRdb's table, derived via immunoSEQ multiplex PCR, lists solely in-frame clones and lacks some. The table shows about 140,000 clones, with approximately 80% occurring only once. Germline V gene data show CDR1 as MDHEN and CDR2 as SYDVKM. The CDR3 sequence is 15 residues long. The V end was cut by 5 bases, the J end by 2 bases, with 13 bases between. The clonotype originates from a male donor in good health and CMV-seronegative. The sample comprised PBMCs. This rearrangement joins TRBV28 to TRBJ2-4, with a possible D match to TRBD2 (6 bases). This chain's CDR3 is CASSRSGVTKNIQYF. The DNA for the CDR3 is TGTGCCAGCAGTCGTTCGGGGGTAACCAAAAACATTCAGTACTTC.